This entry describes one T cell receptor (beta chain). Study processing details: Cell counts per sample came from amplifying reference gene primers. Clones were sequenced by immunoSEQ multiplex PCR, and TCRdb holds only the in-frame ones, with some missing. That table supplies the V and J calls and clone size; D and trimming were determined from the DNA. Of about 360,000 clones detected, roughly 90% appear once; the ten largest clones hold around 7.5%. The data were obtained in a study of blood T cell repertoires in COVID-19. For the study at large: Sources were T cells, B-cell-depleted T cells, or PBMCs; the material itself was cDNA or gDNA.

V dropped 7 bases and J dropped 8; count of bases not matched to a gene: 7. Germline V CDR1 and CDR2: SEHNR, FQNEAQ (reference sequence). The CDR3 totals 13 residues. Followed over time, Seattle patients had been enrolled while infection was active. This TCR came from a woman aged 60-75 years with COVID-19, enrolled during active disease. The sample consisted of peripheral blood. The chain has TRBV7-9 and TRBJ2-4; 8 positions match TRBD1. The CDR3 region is CASTQGADHIQYF. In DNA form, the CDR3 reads TGTGCCAGCACCCAGGGGGCGGACCACATTCAGTACTTC.